There are many counts of the clone carrying this T cell receptor beta chain. This record comes from a study of T-cell reconstitution after alpha-beta-depleted transplantation in children. This CDR3 is built from 13 residues. With 7 bases removed from V and 5 bases from J, the gap between germline ends came to 15 bases. In germline, CDR1 is DFQATT, CDR2 SNEGSKA (reference sequence). During its preparation, the TCRbeta library received unique molecular identifiers. TCRdb re-derived calls from the PCR reads in MiXCR, one entry per CDR3 protein. The table records around 410,000 distinct CDR3 sequences, roughly a tenth of them present only once.

The chain combines TRBV20-1 with TRBJ2-1, with unresolved D. Sequenced material: PBMCs from the stem cell graft donor, taken from the stem cell graft. This TCR derives from a human donor who donated a stem cell graft to a child with acute myeloid leukemia. The CDR3 loop reads CSVVRGRDNEQFF. The CDR3 DNA reads as TGCAGTGTGGTGCGCGGACGGGACAATGAGCAGTTCTTC.